This entry is about one T cell receptor (beta chain). This clone was seen just once. The antigen this receptor binds is unknown. The record has no base qualities; no much larger clone is one base away. The collaborating institutions used their own protocols to collect whole blood in K2EDTA tubes. Collaborator samples were shipped for TCRbeta analysis as frozen whole blood, isolated PBMCs, or DNA extracted from either sample type. The sample comes from a study of blood T cell repertoires in COVID-19 (dated by TCRdb to about 2020). Study-level background: Samples from collaborators originated in the United States, Italy and Spain and spanned both the acute and convalescent phases of COVID-19. The samples were drawn from the first 160 participants of the ongoing ImmuneRACE study and from 950 to 1,500 subjects provided by 6 global collaborators. The repertoires were released in a freely available public database meant as a resource for research on the immune response to SARS-CoV-2. HLA class I and class II types, where available, came from metadata supplied by the sample provider rather than from assay-based typing. Deeply sampled blood TCRbeta repertoires from subjects exposed to, actively infected with, or recovered from COVID-19 were included in the dataset. The sample metadata nearly always contained a de-identified subject ID, COVID-19 status, age in years and sex. The prospective study material was composed of cDNA or gDNA derived from T cells, B-cell-depleted T cells, or PBMCs. Beyond this particular receptor, the publication reports: Clinical and demographic metadata were provided uncurated, with the amount varying by source and participant.

The immunoSEQ Assay, a bias-controlled multiplex PCR, was used to amplify TCRbeta CDR3 regions from genomic DNA. Processing in the source paper ran as follows. The number of nucleated cells in each sample was estimated from the amplification of reference gene primers within the assay. To quantify the absolute abundance of each unique TCRbeta CDR3 rearrangement, sequence reads were collapsed and filtered. For each sample, productive Simpson clonality was calculated as the square root of Simpson's diversity index across productive rearrangements. TCRdb took over this immuneACCESS table, retaining in-frame rearrangements with V and J assigned. Such tables are incomplete; in checked studies, under half of the missing clones stem from an unresolved V gene, and the remainder is unexplained. V, J and clone size reflect that table, while D and trimming were determined from the DNA. The sample table lists about 150,000 clones, roughly 83% of them with a count of one. Roughly 3% of the sample is in the top ten clones.

Between the V and J ends, shortened by 2 bases and 5 bases respectively, the junction contains 13 bases. Measured from the cysteine to the phenylalanine, the CDR3 is 14 residues long. Kept here is only the CDR3 DNA, which spans 42 bases and is read in frame from base 1. The germline V gene (reference sequence) sets CDR1 to SEHNR and CDR2 to FQNEAQ. The sequencing sample was made of peripheral blood. This TCR came from a woman of 80 years or more with acute or convalescent COVID-19. The sequence is built from TRBV7-9 and TRBJ2-7; the D gene identity is not certain. Read as DNA, the sequence is TGTGCCAGCAGCTTAACGGTATCCCACGACGAGCAGTACTTC. This translates into CASSLTVSHDEQYF.